This T cell receptor (beta chain) was identified in a study of blood T cell repertoires in COVID-19 (TCRdb year 2020). A note on the overall study: Collaborator samples came from the United States, Italy and Spain and covered acute and convalescent phases of COVID-19. The material from the prospective study consisted of cDNA or gDNA derived from T cells, B-cell-depleted T cells, or PBMCs. The repertoires were released in a freely available public database meant as a resource for research on the immune response to SARS-CoV-2. The samples were drawn from two sources: the first 160 participants of the ongoing ImmuneRACE study, and 950 to 1,500 subjects contributed by 6 global collaborators. Deeply sampled blood TCRbeta repertoires from subjects exposed to, actively infected with, or recovered from COVID-19 were included in the dataset. A de-identified subject ID, COVID-19 status, age in years and sex were almost always included in the sample metadata. Where HLA class I and class II types were available, the types were taken from metadata supplied by the sample provider, not from assay-based typing. Results and caveats for the whole study, not just this receptor: How much clinical and demographic metadata was included differed by source and by participant, and the metadata was provided uncurated.

Taken from cysteine to phenylalanine, the CDR3 has 15 residues. Left in the record is the CDR3 DNA by itself, 45 bases read in frame from the first base. As encoded in the germline V gene, CDR1 is KGHDR while CDR2 is SFDVKD. The V and J ends are trimmed by 3 bases and 7 bases, leaving 15 bases between them. At one collaborating source in Seattle, patients were enrolled during active infection and were followed longitudinally through the course of disease. Each collaborating institution followed its own protocols to collect whole blood in K2EDTA tubes. For TCRbeta analysis, collaborators shipped samples as frozen whole blood, isolated PBMCs, or DNA extracted from either of those sample types. About this clone itself: Its cognate antigen has yet to be identified. No per-base quality is available; no much larger clone lies one base away.

TCRbeta CDR3 regions were amplified from genomic DNA by means of the immunoSEQ Assay, a bias-controlled multiplex PCR. Per the source publication's procedure: Nucleated cell counts per sample were estimated from amplification of reference gene primers within the assay. Sequence reads were collapsed and filtered to measure the absolute abundance of every unique TCRbeta CDR3 rearrangement. Productive Simpson clonality was computed per sample as the square root of Simpson's diversity index over productive rearrangements. This immuneACCESS table, as held by TCRdb, lists in-frame sequences with V and J called but not all clones. Of the missing ones, under half trace to an unresolved V gene in checked studies; the others have no known cause. That table gives V, J and clone size, and the DNA gave D and trimming. The sample has about 300,000 clones on record, approximately 93% of them singletons. The top ten hold approximately 2.1% of the sample.

This sequence originates from a woman under 40 with COVID-19, enrolled during active disease. Sequenced sample: peripheral blood. The chain is made from TRBV24-1 and TRBJ2-1; TRBD2 could be the D gene, as 6 bases match. The DNA sequence is given as TGTGCCACCAGTGATACGGGGGAGTCGGGTAATGAGCAGTTCTTC. Its protein is CATSDTGESGNEQFF.